Listed here are 28 T cell receptor beta chains from one sample, sequenced in a study of Ad26.COV2.S vaccination and SARS-CoV-2 variants. Treatment meaning: around 19 received Ad26.COV2.S at low or high dose, single or two shots; 5 received placebo; per-sample allocation not given. All samples were drawn on day 63, counting from the first vaccine or placebo injection. Some clones are missing from TCRdb's copy, which holds only in-frame ones; the method was immunoSEQ multiplex PCR. This sample has hundreds of thousands of clones, with about 89% found just once. The material sequenced was peripheral blood, taken in a trial of Ad26.COV2.S vaccine versus placebo. The receptors originated from a person aged 18-60 years who received the Ad26.COV2.S COVID-19 vaccine or a placebo.

The chain joins TRBV5-1 to TRBJ2-3; 9 bases are a match to TRBD2. Per germline, CDR1 SGHRS and CDR2 YFSETQ. V lost 0 bases to trimming and J lost 0 bases; unmatched junction nucleotides: 2. The CDR3 runs 16 residues. DNA for the CDR3: TGCGCCAGCAGCTTGGCAGCGGGAGGCAGCACAGATACGCAGTATTTT. It codes for CASSLAAGGSTDTQYF.

Note on this clone: The limits of the CDR3 on the DNA are not certain, so only TCRdb's listed CDR3 is given. CDR3 residues: CASSPGAFQVYGYTF. The chain couples TRBV18 to TRBJ1-2; the DNA was not compared with TRBD1, the D call given in the table. Germline-derived CDR1 and CDR2 are KGHSH and LQKENI. The CDR3 is 15 amino acids in total, end residues counted.

The genes are TRBV25-1 and TRBJ2-1, with 7 bases aligning to TRBD2. CDR3 size: 14 residues. V was clipped by 4 bases and J by 2 bases; unmatched bases: 2. Germline-derived CDR1 and CDR2 are MGHDK and SYGVNS. CDR3 protein: CASSGREAYNEQFF. The CDR3 DNA sequence: TGTGCCAGCAGTGGACGGGAGGCCTACAATGAGCAGTTCTTC.

This chain uses TRBV7-3 with TRBJ1-1; D might be TRBD1 (5 bases). Germline V gene data show CDR1 as SGHTA and CDR2 as FQGTGA. Deletions cut 1 base from V and 4 bases from J, with 7 bases between. CDR3 length: 13 amino acids. CDR3 coding DNA: TGTGCCAGCAGCTTAATGGGGGGCACTGAAGCTTTCTTT. This gives the protein CASSLMGGTEAFF.

The chain has TRBV24-1 and TRBJ2-1, with 9 bases identical to TRBD2. The CDR3 covers 12 residues. Germline V gene sequence: CDR1 KGHDR, CDR2 SFDVKD. V lost 9 bases to trimming and J lost 7 bases; unmatched junction nucleotides: 3. Written as DNA, the CDR3 is TGTGCCACCGGGACTAGCTGGAATGAGCAGTTCTTC. Amino acid sequence: CATGTSWNEQFF.

The chain links TRBV4-3 to TRBJ1-2, with TRBD1 matching over 7 bases. The CDR3 consists of 13 residues. With V trimmed by 4 bases and J by 7 bases, 6 bases remained unmatched. Germline V gives CDR1 LGHNA, CDR2 YSLEER. This chain's CDR3 is CASSRDRVLGYTF. CDR3 nucleotides: TGCGCCAGCAGCCGAGACAGGGTCCTTGGCTACACCTTC.

The chain employs TRBV27 and TRBJ2-2; D is unresolved. The V end lost 3 bases, the J end lost 5 bases, and 7 bases lay between the germline ends. The CDR3 extends over 13 amino acids. The V gene's germline CDR1 is MNHEY and CDR2 SMNVEV (reference sequence). CDR3: CASSFRRTGELFF. CDR3 DNA: TGTGCCAGCAGTTTCCGAAGGACCGGGGAGCTGTTTTTT.

The V and J genes are TRBV29-1 and TRBJ2-6, with 8 bases identical to TRBD1. Germline V gives CDR1 SQVTM, CDR2 ANQGSEA. The CDR3 runs to 16 residues. The V and J ends lost 4 bases and 3 bases, in that order; junction bases with no gene match: 8. The DNA for the CDR3 is TGCAGCGTTGCTCCCCAGGGGGCAGGTGGGGCCAACGTCCTGACTTTC. Translation: CSVAPQGAGGANVLTF.

In DNA form, the CDR3 reads TGTGCCACCAGCAGGGACCTTATAGGGGCGAACGGTAGCAATCAGCCCCAGCATTTT. Translated: CATSRDLIGANGSNQPQHF. The chain employs TRBV15 and TRBJ1-5; D is perhaps TRBD1 (5 bases). Germline V gene lookup returns CDR1 LNHNV and CDR2 YYDKDF (reference sequence). The CDR3 has 19 amino acids. The V end lost 3 bases, the J end lost 0 bases, and 21 bases lay between the germline ends. Together with reference TRBV15 and TRBJ1-5, the CDR3 gives the full variable domain: DAMVIQNPRYQVTQFGKPVTLSCSQTLNHNVMYWYQQKSSQAPKLLFHYYDKDFNNEADTPDNFQSRRPNTSFCFLDIRSPGLGDTAMYLCATSRDLIGANGSNQPQHFGDGTRLSIL.

The chain combines TRBV2 with TRBJ1-5; D call uncertain. In germline, CDR1 is SNHLY, CDR2 FYNNEI. The ends were cut back, 3 bases at V and 0 bases at J, with 6 bases in the middle. The CDR3 covers 14 residues. Here the CDR3 DNA reads TGTGCCAGCAGTGATGGCAGTAGCAATCAGCCCCAGCATTTT. Translated, it gives CASSDGSSNQPQHF.

The chain carries TRBV12-3 or TRBV12-4 and TRBJ2-5; D unresolved. V was shortened by 7 bases and J by 1 base, with 10 bases between the two germline ends. CDR3 length equals 13 residues. The CDR3 is CASNLNPQETQYF. CDR3 nucleotide sequence: TGTGCCAGCAATTTGAACCCCCAAGAGACCCAGTACTTC.

V and J are TRBV7-9 and TRBJ2-7; no reliable D call. This CDR3 contains 13 residues. CDR1 and CDR2 (germline): SEHNR, FQNEAQ (reference sequence). V lost 5 bases and J 1 base, leaving 9 bases between the germline ends. The CDR3, as DNA: TGTGCCAGCAGCCACTCCGAATCCTACGAGCAGTACTTC. This translates into CASSHSESYEQYF.

The chain uses TRBV7-7 and TRBJ2-2, with 12 bases aligning to TRBD1. This CDR3 is built from 16 residues. Germline V lookup: CDR1 SSHAT, CDR2 FNYEAQ (reference sequence). Trimming took 5 bases from V and 7 from J; bases not matched to a gene: 8. The CDR3 DNA reads TGTGCCAGCAGCCTGGGACAGGGGGCAATAGGCGGGGAGCTGTTTTTT. Its protein product is CASSLGQGAIGGELFF.

The chain couples TRBV6-2 or TRBV6-3 to TRBJ2-1; no reliable D call. Trimming shortened V by 2 bases and J by 10 bases, and 15 bases separated the two germline ends. This CDR3 is built from 14 residues. Germline-derived CDR1 and CDR2 are MNHEY and SVGEGT. This CDR3 reads CASSYISTISEQFF. Here the CDR3 DNA reads TGTGCCAGCAGTTACATTTCGACCATATCCGAGCAGTTCTTC.

This chain connects TRBV2 to TRBJ1-1; a possible D gene is TRBD1 (5 bases). The CDR3 covers 14 residues. Germline CDR1 SNHLY, CDR2 FYNNEI. V was shortened by 4 bases and J by 1 base, with 10 bases between the two germline ends. CDR3 amino acids: CASSAGQGNTEAFF. The CDR3 region has the DNA TGTGCCAGCAGTGCGGGGCAGGGGAACACTGAAGCTTTCTTT.

J is TRBJ2-3 and V is TRBV19, with 12 bases that match TRBD1. The CDR3 is 15 residues long. V lost 4 bases and J lost 7; bases outside the gene matches: 6. CDR1 is LNHDA, CDR2 SQIVND, per germline (reference sequence). This chain's CDR3 is CASSRGGQGANTQYF. For the CDR3, the DNA is TGTGCCAGTAGTAGGGGGGGACAGGGGGCGAATACGCAGTATTTT.

This clone was counted between two and nine times. The chain has TRBV30 and TRBJ2-7; possible D gene TRBD2, 6 bases. Trimming took off 7 bases at V and 6 bases at J, with 19 bases between the two ends. Germline V gene data show CDR1 as GTSNPN and CDR2 as SVGIG (reference sequence). This CDR3 contains 13 residues. The CDR3 bases are TGTGCCTTTTCCGGGAGCCTCGTCGGCGAGCAGTACTTC. This sequence encodes CAFSGSLVGEQYF.

The rearrangement links TRBV7-7 to TRBJ2-1; unclear D gene. Germline CDR1 and CDR2: SSHAT and FNYEAQ (reference sequence). The CDR3 is 15 residues long. V was pared by 2 bases and J by 0 bases, with 8 bases between. CDR3 in DNA: TGTGCCAGCAGCTTAAACACATACTCCTACAATGAGCAGTTCTTC. Translation: CASSLNTYSYNEQFF.

V gene TRBV6-5 combines with J gene TRBJ2-5; unclear D gene. V was shortened by 3 bases and J by 1 base, with 12 bases between the two germline ends. Germline V gene data show CDR1 as MNHEY and CDR2 as SVGAGI. The CDR3 sequence is 15 residues long. The CDR3 loop is CASSYYGDGQETQYF. The DNA of the CDR3 is TGTGCCAGCAGTTATTATGGCGACGGCCAAGAGACCCAGTACTTC.

The chain recombines TRBV3-1 (or the pseudogene TRBV3-2) with TRBJ1-3, with 8 nucleotides matching TRBD1. Looked up from germline, CDR1 is LGHDT and CDR2 is YNNKEL (reference sequence). J gave up 3 bases and V 0 bases, and 10 bases lay outside the gene matches. The CDR3 is 18 amino acids. The CDR3 reads CASSQEIRYRGYGNTIYF. As DNA, the CDR3 is TGTGCCAGCAGCCAAGAAATCCGGTACAGGGGGTATGGAAACACCATATATTTT.

The chain employs TRBV6-2 or TRBV6-3 and TRBJ1-5; D possibly corresponds to TRBD1 (5 bases). Germline V CDR1 and CDR2: MNHEY, SVGEGT. Trimming took off 5 bases at V and 4 bases at J, with 9 bases between the two ends. The CDR3 extends over 13 amino acids. The DNA of the CDR3 is TGTGCCAGCAGTGGGACGGAAAATCAGCCCCAGCATTTT. It is translated as CASSGTENQPQHF.

This clone has only one observation. V usage is TRBV10-3 and J usage is TRBJ1-1; no firm D call. V lost 5 bases and J lost 1, with 8 bases in between. This CDR3 region has 13 residues. Germline CDR1 ENHRY, CDR2 SYGVKD. The DNA for the CDR3 is TGTGCCATCAGTACAGAGGCGAACACTGAAGCTTTCTTT. Protein sequence: CAISTEANTEAFF.

As DNA, the CDR3 is TGTGCCAGCAGCCCTCGGGAGGGGTTGACAGATACGCAGTATTTT. This translates into CASSPREGLTDTQYF. The chain has TRBV11-3 and TRBJ2-3; TRBD2 aligns across 8 bases. Germline loops: CDR1 SGHNT, CDR2 YENEEA. The V segment lost 5 bases and the J segment 3 bases; nucleotides outside the gene matches: 7. The CDR3 length is 15 residues.

The chain has TRBV7-2 and TRBJ2-3, with TRBD2 matching over 12 bases. Germline assignment: CDR1 SGHTA and CDR2 FQGNSA. This CDR3 has 13 residues. J lost 4 bases, V lost 8 bases, and 1 base had no gene match. CDR3 sequence reads: CASLAGGADTQYF. CDR3 DNA: TGTGCCAGCCTAGCGGGGGGGGCAGATACGCAGTATTTT. The complete variable domain, with remaining parts taken from reference TRBV7-2 and TRBJ2-3, reads GAGVSQSPSNKVTEKGKDVELRCDPISGHTALYWYRQSLGQGLEFLIYFQGNSAPDKSGLPSDRFSAERTGGSVSTLTIQRTQQEDSAVYLCASLAGGADTQYFGPGTRLTVL.

This chain links TRBV4-2 with TRBJ2-1; no definite D call. This CDR3 contains 17 residues. Trimming pared 4 bases from V and 2 bases from J, leaving 18 bases between. Germline V gene data show CDR1 as LGHNA and CDR2 as YNFKEQ. The CDR3 is CASSLGLGEDPYNEQFF. In nucleotides, the CDR3 is TGTGCCAGCAGCCTGGGCCTCGGAGAGGACCCCTACAATGAGCAGTTCTTC.

This sequence joins TRBV29-1 and TRBJ1-2; tentatively, D is TRBD1 (5 bases). CDR1 SQVTM and CDR2 ANQGSEA come from the germline V gene. The V end lost 3 bases, the J end lost 2 bases, and 16 bases lay between the germline ends. The length of the CDR3 is 15 residues. In nucleotides, the CDR3 is TGCAGCGTTGACCAAGCGGAGGGGAGGAACTATGGCTACACCTTC. It is translated as CSVDQAEGRNYGYTF.

The V gene is TRBV4-1, the J gene TRBJ2-7; 11 nucleotides match TRBD2. Germline V lookup: CDR1 MGHRA, CDR2 YSYEKL. The trim removed 3 bases at V and 4 bases at J, leaving 5 bases unmatched. There are 15 residues in the CDR3. The CDR3 coding sequence is TGCGCCAGCAGCCATCCTAGCGGGGGGAGGTACGAGCAGTACTTC. It is translated as CASSHPSGGRYEQYF.

V is TRBV6-5 and J is TRBJ2-1; D is ambiguous. Trimming stripped 6 bases from V and 1 base from J, with 7 bases between. The CDR3 loop spans 13 amino acids. Per the germline V gene, CDR1 is MNHEY and CDR2 is SVGAGI. The CDR3 coding sequence is TGTGCCAGCAGCCTACCGTCCTACAATGAGCAGTTCTTC. Translating it yields CASSLPSYNEQFF.